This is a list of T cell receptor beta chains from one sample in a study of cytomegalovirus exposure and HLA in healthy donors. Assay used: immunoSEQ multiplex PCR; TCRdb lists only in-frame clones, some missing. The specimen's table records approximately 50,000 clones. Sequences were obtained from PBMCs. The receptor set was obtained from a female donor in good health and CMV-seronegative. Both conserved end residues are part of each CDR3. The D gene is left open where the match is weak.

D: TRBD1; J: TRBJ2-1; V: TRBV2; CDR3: CASSEAQGANYEQFF; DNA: TGTGCCAGCAGTGAAGCACAGGGGGCAAACTATGAGCAGTTCTTC
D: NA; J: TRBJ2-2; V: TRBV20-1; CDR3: CSARGPGELFF; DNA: TGCAGTGCTAGAGGGCCCGGGGAGCTGTTTTTT
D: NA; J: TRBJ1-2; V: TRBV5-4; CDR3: CASSLGLFSYGYTF; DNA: TGTGCCAGCAGCCTGGGACTGTTTTCCTATGGCTACACCTTC
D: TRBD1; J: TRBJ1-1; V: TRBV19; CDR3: CASSRGTGDVMNTEAFF; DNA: TGTGCCAGTAGTCGAGGGACAGGCGACGTTATGAACACTGAAGCTTTCTTT
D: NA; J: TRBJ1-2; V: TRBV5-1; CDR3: CASSLAQDDYGYTF; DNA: TGCGCCAGCAGCTTGGCACAGGACGACTATGGCTACACCTTC
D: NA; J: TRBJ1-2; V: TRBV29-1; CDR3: CSAPENYGYTF; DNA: TGCAGCGCCCCGGAGAACTATGGCTACACCTTC
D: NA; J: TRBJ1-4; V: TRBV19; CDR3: CASSLQNFNEKLFF; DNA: TGTGCCAGTAGCTTACAGAATTTTAATGAAAAACTGTTTTTT
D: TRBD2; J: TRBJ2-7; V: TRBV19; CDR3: CASSIDSREDSYEQYF; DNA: TGTGCCAGTAGTATAGATTCGCGGGAGGACTCCTACGAGCAGTACTTC
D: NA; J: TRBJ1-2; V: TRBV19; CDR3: CASQDSYYYGYTF; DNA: TGTGCCAGCCAAGACAGTTATTACTATGGCTACACCTTC
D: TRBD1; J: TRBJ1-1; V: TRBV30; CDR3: CAWTKTGTTEAFF; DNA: TGTGCCTGGACCAAGACAGGGACCACTGAAGCTTTCTTT
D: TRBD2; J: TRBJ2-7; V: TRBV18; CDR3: CASSPGTSGYEQYF; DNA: TGTGCCAGCTCACCAGGGACTAGCGGGTACGAGCAGTACTTC
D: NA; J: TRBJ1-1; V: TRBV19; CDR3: CASRQWNTEAFF; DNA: TGTGCCAGTAGACAATGGAACACTGAAGCTTTCTTT
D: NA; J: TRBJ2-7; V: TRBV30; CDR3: CAWSVSRGTYEQYF; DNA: TGTGCCTGGAGTGTGTCCAGGGGAACTTACGAGCAGTACTTC
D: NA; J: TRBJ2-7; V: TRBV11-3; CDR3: CASSITGAYEQYF; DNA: TGTGCCAGCAGCATAACAGGAGCCTACGAGCAGTACTTC
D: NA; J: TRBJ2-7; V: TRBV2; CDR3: CASSEWHSYEQYF; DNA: TGTGCCAGCAGTGAATGGCACTCCTACGAGCAGTACTTC
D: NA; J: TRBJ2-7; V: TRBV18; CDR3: CASSPRSGFSSYEQYF; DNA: TGTGCCAGCTCACCCCGCAGCGGGTTCAGCTCCTACGAGCAGTACTTC
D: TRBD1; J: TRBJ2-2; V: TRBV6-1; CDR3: CASRTGNTGELFF; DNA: TGTGCCAGTAGGACAGGGAACACCGGGGAGCTGTTTTTT
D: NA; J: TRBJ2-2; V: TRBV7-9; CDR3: CASSSTGSGELFF; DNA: TGTGCCAGCAGCTCTACCGGGTCAGGGGAGCTGTTTTTT
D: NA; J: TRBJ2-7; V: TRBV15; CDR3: CATSRDNDEGGLHEQYF; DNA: TGTGCCACCAGCAGAGATAATGATGAGGGAGGCCTCCACGAGCAGTACTTC
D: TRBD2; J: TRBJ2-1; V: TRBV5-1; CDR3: CAIQGGLAGSVYNEQFF; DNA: TGCGCCATCCAGGGGGGACTAGCGGGCTCGGTCTACAATGAGCAGTTCTTC
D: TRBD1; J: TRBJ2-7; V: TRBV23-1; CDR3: CASSQPGQGAAYEQYF; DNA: TGCGCCAGCAGTCAACCTGGACAGGGGGCGGCCTACGAGCAGTACTTC
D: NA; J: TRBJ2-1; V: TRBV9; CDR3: CASRGLASNEQFF; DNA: TGTGCCAGCAGAGGGCTAGCAAGCAATGAGCAGTTCTTC
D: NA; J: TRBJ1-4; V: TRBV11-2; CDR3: CASSLLPEGDEKLFF; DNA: TGTGCCAGCAGCCTCCTCCCAGAAGGGGATGAAAAACTGTTTTTT
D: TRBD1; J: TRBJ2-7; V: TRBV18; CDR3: CASSRQQGDEQYF; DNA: TGTGCCAGCTCACGCCAGCAGGGGGACGAGCAGTACTTC
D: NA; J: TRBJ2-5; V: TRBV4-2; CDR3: CASSQVGIETQYF; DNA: TGTGCCAGCAGCCAAGTCGGTATAGAGACCCAGTACTTC
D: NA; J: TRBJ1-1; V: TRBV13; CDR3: CASSPTGTPGTEAFF; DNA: TGTGCCAGCAGCCCAACAGGGACCCCGGGCACTGAAGCTTTCTTT
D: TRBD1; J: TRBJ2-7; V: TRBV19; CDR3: CASSILDRGHEQYF; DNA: TGTGCCAGTAGTATCTTGGACAGGGGACACGAGCAGTACTTC
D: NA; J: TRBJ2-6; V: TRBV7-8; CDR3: CASSSGKFSGANVLTF; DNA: TGTGCCAGCAGCTCAGGAAAGTTCTCTGGGGCCAACGTCCTGACTTTC
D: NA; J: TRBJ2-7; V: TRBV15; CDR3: CATSRDLSTAYEQYF; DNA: TGTGCCACCAGCAGAGATTTGTCCACTGCCTACGAGCAGTACTTC
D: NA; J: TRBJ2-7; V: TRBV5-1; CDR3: CASSLGYSLYEQYF; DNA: TGCGCCAGCAGCTTGGGGTACAGCTTGTACGAGCAGTACTTC
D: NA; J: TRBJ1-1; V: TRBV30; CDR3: CAWIPLRGVWTEAFF; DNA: TGTGCCTGGATCCCACTACGGGGGGTATGGACTGAAGCTTTCTTT
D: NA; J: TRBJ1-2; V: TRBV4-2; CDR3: CASSPTPQPAGYGYTF; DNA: TGTGCCAGCAGCCCCACCCCGCAACCCGCCGGCTATGGCTACACCTTC
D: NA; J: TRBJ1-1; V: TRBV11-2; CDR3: CASSFTRNTEAFF; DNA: TGTGCCAGCAGCTTTACCAGGAACACTGAAGCTTTCTTT
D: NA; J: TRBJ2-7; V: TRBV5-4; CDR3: CASSSDRTYEQYF; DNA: TGTGCCAGCAGCTCTGACAGAACCTACGAGCAGTACTTC
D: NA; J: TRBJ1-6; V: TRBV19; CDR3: CASSPRQALIPPLHF; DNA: TGTGCCAGTAGTCCGCGACAGGCCCTAATACCACCCCTCCACTTT
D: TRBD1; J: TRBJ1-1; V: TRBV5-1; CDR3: CASRQGSVYMNTEAFF; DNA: TGCGCCAGCAGACAGGGGTCAGTCTACATGAACACTGAAGCTTTCTTT
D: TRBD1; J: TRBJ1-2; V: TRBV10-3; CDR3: CAISESGTGGFGYTF; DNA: TGTGCCATCAGTGAGTCTGGGACAGGGGGTTTTGGCTACACCTTC
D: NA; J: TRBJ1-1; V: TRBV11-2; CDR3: CASSLSAWNTEAFF; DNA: TGTGCCAGCAGTCTTAGTGCCTGGAACACTGAAGCTTTCTTT
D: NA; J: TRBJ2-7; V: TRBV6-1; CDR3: CASSEAGTTYEQYF; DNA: TGTGCCAGCAGTGAGGCAGGGACAACCTACGAGCAGTACTTC
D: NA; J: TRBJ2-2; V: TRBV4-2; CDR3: CASSPTRDSSNTGELFF; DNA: TGTGCCAGCAGCCCGACCCGGGACTCTTCGAACACCGGGGAGCTGTTTTTT
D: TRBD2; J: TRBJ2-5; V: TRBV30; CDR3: CAWSPAGEETQYF; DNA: TGTGCCTGGAGTCCGGCGGGAGAGGAGACCCAGTACTTC
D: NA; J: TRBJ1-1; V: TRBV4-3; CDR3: CASSVGYRVGTEAFF; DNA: TGCGCCAGCAGCGTCGGCTACAGGGTTGGCACTGAAGCTTTCTTT
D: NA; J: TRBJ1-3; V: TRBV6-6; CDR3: CASSHTRDTTGNTIYF; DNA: TGTGCCAGCAGTCATACCCGGGACACGACTGGAAACACCATATATTTT
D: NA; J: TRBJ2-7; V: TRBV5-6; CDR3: CASSPVRGSSYEQYF; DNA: TGTGCCAGCAGCCCGGTGCGGGGTTCCTCCTACGAGCAGTACTTC
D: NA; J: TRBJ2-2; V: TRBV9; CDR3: CASSPLDRNTGELFF; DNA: TGTGCCAGCAGCCCTCTTGACAGGAACACCGGGGAGCTGTTTTTT
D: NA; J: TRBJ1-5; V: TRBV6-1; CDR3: CASSEVVSGNQPQHF; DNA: TGTGCCAGCAGTGAAGTGGTAAGCGGGAATCAGCCCCAGCATTTT
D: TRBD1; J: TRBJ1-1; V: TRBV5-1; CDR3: CASSIQGQGRGTEAFF; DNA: TGCGCCAGCAGCATCCAGGGACAGGGGAGGGGCACTGAAGCTTTCTTT
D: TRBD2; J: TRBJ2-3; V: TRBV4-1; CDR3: CASSQVRLAGDKQYF; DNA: TGCGCCAGCAGCCAAGTGCGTCTAGCGGGAGATAAGCAGTATTTT
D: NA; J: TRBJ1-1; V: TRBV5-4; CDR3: CASSPDPRGTEAFF; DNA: TGTGCCAGCAGCCCTGATCCCCGGGGCACTGAAGCTTTCTTT
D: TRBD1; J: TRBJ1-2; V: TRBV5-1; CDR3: CASSPYRGTGSRGPYGYTF; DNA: TGCGCCAGCAGCCCCTATCGCGGGACAGGTAGTAGGGGGCCTTATGGCTACACCTTC
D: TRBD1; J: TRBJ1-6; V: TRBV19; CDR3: CASSTLRTGLNSPLHF; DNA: TGTGCCAGTAGTACCCTTCGGACAGGGTTGAATTCACCCCTCCACTTT
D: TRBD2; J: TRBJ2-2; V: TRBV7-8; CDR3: CASSRGRLAVLTGELFF; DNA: TGTGCCAGCAGCCGAGGGCGGCTAGCGGTACTTACCGGGGAGCTGTTTTTT
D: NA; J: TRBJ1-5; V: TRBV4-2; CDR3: CASSQEEGGPRRPQHF; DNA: TGTGCCAGCAGCCAAGAAGAGGGAGGCCCCAGGCGGCCCCAGCATTTT
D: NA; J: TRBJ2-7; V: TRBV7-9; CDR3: CASSPRGYEQYF; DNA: TGTGCCAGCAGCCCCCGGGGGTACGAGCAGTACTTC